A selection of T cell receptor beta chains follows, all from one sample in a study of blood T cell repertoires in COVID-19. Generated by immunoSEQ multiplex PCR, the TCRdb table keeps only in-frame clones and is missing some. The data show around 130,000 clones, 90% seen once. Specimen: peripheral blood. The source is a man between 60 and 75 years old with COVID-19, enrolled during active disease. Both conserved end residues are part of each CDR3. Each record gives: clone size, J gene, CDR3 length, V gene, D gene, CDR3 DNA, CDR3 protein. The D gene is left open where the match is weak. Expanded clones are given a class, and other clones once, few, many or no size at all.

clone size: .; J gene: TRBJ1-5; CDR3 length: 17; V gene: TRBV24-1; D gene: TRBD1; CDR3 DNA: TGTGCCACCAGAGACCCCCGAGACAGGGGGGAGTGGCAGCCCCAGCATTTT; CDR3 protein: CATRDPRDRGEWQPQHF
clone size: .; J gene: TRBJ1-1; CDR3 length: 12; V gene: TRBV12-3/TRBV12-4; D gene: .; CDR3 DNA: TGTGCCTCCACCTTGAGGCCAAGTGAAGCTTTCTTT; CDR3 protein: CASTLRPSEAFF
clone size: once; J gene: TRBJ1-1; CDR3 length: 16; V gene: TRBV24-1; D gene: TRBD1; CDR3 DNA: TGTGCCACCAGTGACTCCTCGACAGGGGGAAACACTGAAGCTTTCTTT; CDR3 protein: CATSDSSTGGNTEAFF
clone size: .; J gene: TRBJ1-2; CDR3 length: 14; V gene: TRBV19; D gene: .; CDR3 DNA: TGTGCCAGTACGAGTCGGGGGGAGGACTATGGCTACACCTTC; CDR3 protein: CASTSRGEDYGYTF
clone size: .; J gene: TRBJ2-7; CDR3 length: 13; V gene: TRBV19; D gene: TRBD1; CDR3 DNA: TGTGCCAGTAGGGGACAGGCGACCTACGAGCAGTACTTC; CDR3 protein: CASRGQATYEQYF
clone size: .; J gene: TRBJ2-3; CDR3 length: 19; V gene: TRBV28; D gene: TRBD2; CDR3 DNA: TGTGCCAGCAGTCCCTATGTGGCGGGAGGGCCTTTTCTGGCAGATACGCAGTATTTT; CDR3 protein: CASSPYVAGGPFLADTQYF
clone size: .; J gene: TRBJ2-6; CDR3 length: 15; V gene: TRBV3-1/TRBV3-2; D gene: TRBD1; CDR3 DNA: TGTGCCAGCAGCAAAACAGGGGCTGGGGCCAACGTCCTGACTTTC; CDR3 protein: CASSKTGAGANVLTF
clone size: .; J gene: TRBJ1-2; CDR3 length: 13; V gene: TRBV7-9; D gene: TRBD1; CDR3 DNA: TGTGCCAGCAGCTTCGGACAGGTGGGGGGCTACACCTTC; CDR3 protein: CASSFGQVGGYTF
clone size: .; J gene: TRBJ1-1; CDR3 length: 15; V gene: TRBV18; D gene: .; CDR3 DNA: TGTGCCAGCTCACCGGGGCAGGGATGGAGGGCTGAAGCTTTCTTT; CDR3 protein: CASSPGQGWRAEAFF
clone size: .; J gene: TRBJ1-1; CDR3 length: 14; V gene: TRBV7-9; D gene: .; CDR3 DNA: TGTGCCAGCAGCTTAGGGCAGGCGGGTACTGAAGCTTTCTTT; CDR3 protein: CASSLGQAGTEAFF
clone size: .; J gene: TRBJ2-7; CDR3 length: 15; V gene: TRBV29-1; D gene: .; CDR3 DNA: TGCAGCGTCGGTGGCGCGGATCAGAGGGTTTACGAGCAGTACTTC; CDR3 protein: CSVGGADQRVYEQYF
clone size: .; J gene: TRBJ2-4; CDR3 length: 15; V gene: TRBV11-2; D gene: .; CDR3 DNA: TGTGCCAGCAGCTTAGGCCCCGCGGGAAGAAACATTCAGTACTTC; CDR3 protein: CASSLGPAGRNIQYF
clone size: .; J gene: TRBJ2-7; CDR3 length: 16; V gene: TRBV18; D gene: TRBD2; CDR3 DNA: TGTGCCAGCTCACCCTCGGCGGGGGGACAAGGCTACGAGCAGTACTTC; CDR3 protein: CASSPSAGGQGYEQYF
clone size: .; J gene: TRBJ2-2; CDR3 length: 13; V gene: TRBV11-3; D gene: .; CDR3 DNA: TGTGCCAGCAGCTTTCTCGGGGGCGGGGAGCTGTTTTTT; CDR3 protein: CASSFLGGGELFF
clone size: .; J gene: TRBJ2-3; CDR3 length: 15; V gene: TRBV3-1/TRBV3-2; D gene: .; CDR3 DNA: TGTGCCAGCAGCCAAGTAGACGAGGGGGCAGATACGCAGTATTTT; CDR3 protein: CASSQVDEGADTQYF
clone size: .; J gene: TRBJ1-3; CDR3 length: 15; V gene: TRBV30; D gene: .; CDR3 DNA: TGTGCCTGGAGTGCGGGGACTATCTCTGGAAACACCATATATTTT; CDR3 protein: CAWSAGTISGNTIYF
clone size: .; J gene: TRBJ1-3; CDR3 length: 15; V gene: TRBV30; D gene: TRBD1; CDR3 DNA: TGTGCCTGGAATCGGGACAGGGTTTCGGGAAACACCATATATTTT; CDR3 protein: CAWNRDRVSGNTIYF
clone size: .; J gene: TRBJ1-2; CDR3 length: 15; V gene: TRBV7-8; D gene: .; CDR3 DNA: TGTGCCAGCAGCCTCCGGGACATCATGTTTAGGGGCTACACCTTC; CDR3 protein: CASSLRDIMFRGYTF
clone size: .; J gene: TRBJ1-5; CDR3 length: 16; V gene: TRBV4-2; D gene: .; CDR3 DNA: TGTGCCAGCAGCCAAGGGGGGCGGGAGGGCAATCAGCCCCAGCATTTT; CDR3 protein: CASSQGGREGNQPQHF
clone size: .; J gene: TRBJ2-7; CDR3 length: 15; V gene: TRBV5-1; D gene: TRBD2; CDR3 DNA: TGCGCCAGCAGAACCGGGACTAGCGACCCTAGGGGGCAGTACTTC; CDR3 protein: CASRTGTSDPRGQYF
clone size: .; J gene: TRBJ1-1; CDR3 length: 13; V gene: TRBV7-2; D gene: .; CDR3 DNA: TGTGCCAGCAGCCTGACAGGAGCGGCCGTAGCTTTCTTT; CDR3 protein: CASSLTGAAVAFF
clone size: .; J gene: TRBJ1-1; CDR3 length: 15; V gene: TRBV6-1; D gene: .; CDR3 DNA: TGTGCCAGCAGTGAAGTGGGAGATCTGAACACTGAAGCTTTCTTT; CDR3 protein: CASSEVGDLNTEAFF
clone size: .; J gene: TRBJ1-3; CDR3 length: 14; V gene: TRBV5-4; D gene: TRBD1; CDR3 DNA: TGTGCCAGCAGCGATGACAGGGACGGAAACACCATATATTTT; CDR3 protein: CASSDDRDGNTIYF
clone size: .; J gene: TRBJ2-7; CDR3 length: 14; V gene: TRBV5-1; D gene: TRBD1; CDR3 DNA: TGCGCCAGCAGCGCGGGGACAGGTTCCTACGAGCAGTACTTC; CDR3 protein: CASSAGTGSYEQYF
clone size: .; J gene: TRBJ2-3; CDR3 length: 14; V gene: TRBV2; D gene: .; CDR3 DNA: TGTGCCAGCAGTCCCGACTCAAGCACAGATACGCAGTATTTT; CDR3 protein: CASSPDSSTDTQYF
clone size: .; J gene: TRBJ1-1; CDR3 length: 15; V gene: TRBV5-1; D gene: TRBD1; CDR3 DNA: TGCGCCAGCAGCTTGGCGACAGGGGGCAAGGGCGAAGCTTTCTTT; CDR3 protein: CASSLATGGKGEAFF
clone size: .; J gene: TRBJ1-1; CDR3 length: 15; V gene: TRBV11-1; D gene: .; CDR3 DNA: TGTGCCAGCAGCTTAGGGCTGGGGGCCGGCACTGAAGCTTTCTTT; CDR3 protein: CASSLGLGAGTEAFF
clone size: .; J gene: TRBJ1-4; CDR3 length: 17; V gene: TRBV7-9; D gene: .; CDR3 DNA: TGTGCCAGCAGCCCCTTTACAGGGCTCACAACTAATGAAAAACTGTTTTTT; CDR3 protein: CASSPFTGLTTNEKLFF
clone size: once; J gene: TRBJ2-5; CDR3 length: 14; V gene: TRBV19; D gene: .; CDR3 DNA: TGTGCCAGTAGTACAGGACTAACGCAAGAGACCCAGTACTTC; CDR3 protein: CASSTGLTQETQYF
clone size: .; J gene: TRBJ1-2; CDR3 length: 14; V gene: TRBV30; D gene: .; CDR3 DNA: TGTGCCTGTTCTAAAGACCTCACGGGCTATGGCTACACCTTC; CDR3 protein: CACSKDLTGYGYTF
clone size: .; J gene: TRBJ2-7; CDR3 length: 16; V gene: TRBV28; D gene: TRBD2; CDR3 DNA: TGTGCCAGCAGTTTCCGCGGGGGTGTAAACACCTACGAGCAGTACTTC; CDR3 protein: CASSFRGGVNTYEQYF
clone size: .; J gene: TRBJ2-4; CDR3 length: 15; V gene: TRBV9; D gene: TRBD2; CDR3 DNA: TGTGCCAGCAGCGTAGGGCTAGCGGGCTTAAACATTCAGTACTTC; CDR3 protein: CASSVGLAGLNIQYF